The present T cell receptor beta chain was sequenced within a study of blood T cell repertoires in COVID-19. In the study overall: There were acute and convalescent COVID-19 samples, and they came from the United States, Italy and Spain. T cells, B-cell-depleted T cells, or PBMCs supplied cDNA or gDNA.

TCRdb keeps only in-frame clones here, not all; method: immunoSEQ multiplex PCR. This sample has around 280,000 clones, with about 90% found just once. This CDR3 comprises 15 residues. The germline V gene has CDR1 SGHTA and CDR2 FQGNSA. With 0 bases removed from V and 0 bases from J, the gap between germline ends came to 9 bases. This TCR was sampled from a young woman who had recovered from COVID-19. Sequencing was done on a sample of peripheral blood. This chain links TRBV7-2 with TRBJ2-7, with D tentatively TRBD2 (5 bases). The CDR3 spells CASSLAVGDSYEQYF. The DNA for the CDR3 is TGTGCCAGCAGCTTAGCTGTGGGAGACTCCTACGAGCAGTACTTC.